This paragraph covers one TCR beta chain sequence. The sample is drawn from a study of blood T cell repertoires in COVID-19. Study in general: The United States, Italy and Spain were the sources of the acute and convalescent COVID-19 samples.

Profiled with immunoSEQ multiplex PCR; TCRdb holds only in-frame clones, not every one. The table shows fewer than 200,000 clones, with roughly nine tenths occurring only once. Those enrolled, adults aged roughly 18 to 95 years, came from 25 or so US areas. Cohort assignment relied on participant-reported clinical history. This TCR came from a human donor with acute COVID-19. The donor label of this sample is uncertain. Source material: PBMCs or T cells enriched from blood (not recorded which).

The CDR3 DNA is TGTGCCATCAGAAGACAGGGGGCGGCTGAAGCTTTCTTT. This encodes CAIRRQGAAEAFF. This chain links TRBV10-3 with TRBJ1-1, with 10 bases that match TRBD1. Germline-derived CDR1 and CDR2 are ENHRY and SYGVKD. The length of the CDR3 is 13 residues. The V gene end was trimmed by 6 bases and the J gene end by 6 bases; junction bases not matched to a gene: 4.